This T cell receptor beta chain derives from a study of tumor-infiltrating lymphocytes in primary liver carcinoma. Turning to the study itself: Male and female patients aged 30 to 69 years made up the cohort. The study reported T1-T3 N0M0 tumors spanning 4.2 to 10 cm.

Concerning this clonotype: Mismatch with germline at one junction end may stem from a read error.

The germline gives CDR1 SGHDT, CDR2 YYEEEE. The CDR3 length is 16 residues. A constant-region primer primed TCR beta cDNA synthesis from 500 ng of total RNA. It was through three nested multiplex PCR rounds of slightly modified ARM-PCR that TCR beta libraries arose. The first two PCR rounds used TRBV1-TRBV30 primers with a Cbeta primer, approximately 9 cycles each. TCRdb fed the multiplex PCR reads into MiXCR, producing one record per CDR3 protein. The sample lists 300,000 to 400,000 distinct CDR3 sequences; around 60% were seen once. The authors took blood RNA from unsorted whole blood and also extracted germline DNA.

This TCR derives from a man aged 35-49 years with primary liver carcinoma and hepatitis B virus infection. This chain joins TRBV5-6 and TRBJ2-6; D might be TRBD1 or TRBD2, each matching 5 bases. The specimen sequenced was peripheral blood. The CDR3 loop is CASSWDGSSVANVLTF. The CDR3 DNA reads as TGTGCCAGCAGCTGGGACGGAAGCTCTGTGGCCAACGTCCTGACTTTC.